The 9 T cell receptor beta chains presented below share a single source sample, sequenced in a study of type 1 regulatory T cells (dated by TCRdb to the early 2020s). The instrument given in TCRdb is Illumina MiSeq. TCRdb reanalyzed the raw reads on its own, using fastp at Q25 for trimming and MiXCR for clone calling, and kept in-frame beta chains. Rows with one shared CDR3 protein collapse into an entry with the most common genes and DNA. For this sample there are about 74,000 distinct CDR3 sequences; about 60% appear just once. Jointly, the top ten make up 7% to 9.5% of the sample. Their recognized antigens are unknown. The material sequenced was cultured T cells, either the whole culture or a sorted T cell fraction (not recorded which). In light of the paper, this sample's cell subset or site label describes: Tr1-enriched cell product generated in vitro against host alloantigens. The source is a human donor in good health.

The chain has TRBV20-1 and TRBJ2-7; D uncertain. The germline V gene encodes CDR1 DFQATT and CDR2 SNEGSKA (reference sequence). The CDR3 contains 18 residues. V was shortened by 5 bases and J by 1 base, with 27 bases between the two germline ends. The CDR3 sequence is CSAPTSTAGSLGSYEQYF. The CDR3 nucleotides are TGCAGTGCTCCAACATCTACGGCTGGCTCCCTGGGGTCCTACGAGCAGTACTTC.

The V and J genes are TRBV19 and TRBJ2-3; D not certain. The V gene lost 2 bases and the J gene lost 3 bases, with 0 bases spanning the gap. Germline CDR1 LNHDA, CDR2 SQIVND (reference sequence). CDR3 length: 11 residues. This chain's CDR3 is CASSITDTQYF. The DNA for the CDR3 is TGTGCCAGTAGTATAACAGATACGCAGTATTTT.

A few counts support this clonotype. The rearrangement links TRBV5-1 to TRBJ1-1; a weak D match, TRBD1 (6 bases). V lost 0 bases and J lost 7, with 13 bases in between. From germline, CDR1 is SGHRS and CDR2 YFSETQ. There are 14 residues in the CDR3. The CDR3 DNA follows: TGCGCCAGCAGCTTGGGGGGGGCTTCGGGTGAAGCTTTCTTT. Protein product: CASSLGGASGEAFF.

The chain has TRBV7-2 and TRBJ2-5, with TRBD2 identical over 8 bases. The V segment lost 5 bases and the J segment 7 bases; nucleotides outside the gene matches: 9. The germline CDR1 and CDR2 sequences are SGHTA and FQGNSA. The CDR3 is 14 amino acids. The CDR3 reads CASSAGGDGVTQYF. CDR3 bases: TGTGCCAGCAGCGCCGGGGGGGACGGAGTGACCCAGTACTTC.

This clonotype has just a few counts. CDR3 protein: CASSQEFSSGPPNEQYF. In DNA form, the CDR3 reads TGCGCCAGCAGCCAAGAATTCAGTAGCGGTCCGCCCAACGAGCAGTACTTC. The chain is built from TRBV4-1 and TRBJ2-7; maybe TRBD2 (6 bases). CDR1 is MGHRA, CDR2 YSYEKL, per germline. The CDR3 consists of 17 residues. V shed 0 bases and J shed 5 bases, with 20 bases lying between them.

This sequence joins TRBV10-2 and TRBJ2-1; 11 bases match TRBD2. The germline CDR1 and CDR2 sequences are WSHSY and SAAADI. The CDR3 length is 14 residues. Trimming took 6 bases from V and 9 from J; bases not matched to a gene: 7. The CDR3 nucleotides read TGCGCCAGCAGATCTAGCGGGAGGATCCGTGAGCAGTTCTTC. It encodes CASRSSGRIREQFF.

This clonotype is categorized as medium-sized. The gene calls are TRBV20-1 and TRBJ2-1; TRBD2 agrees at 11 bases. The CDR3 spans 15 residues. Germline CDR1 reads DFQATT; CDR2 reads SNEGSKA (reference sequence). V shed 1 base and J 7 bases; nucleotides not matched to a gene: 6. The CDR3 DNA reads TGCAGTGCTAGAGGGTCACTAGCGGGAGAAAATGAGCAGTTCTTC. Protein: CSARGSLAGENEQFF.

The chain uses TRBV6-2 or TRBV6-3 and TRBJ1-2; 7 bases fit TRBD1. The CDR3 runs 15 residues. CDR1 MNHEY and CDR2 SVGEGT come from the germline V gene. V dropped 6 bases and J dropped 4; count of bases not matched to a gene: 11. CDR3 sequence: CASRPGTVNPYGYTF. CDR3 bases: TGTGCCAGCAGACCCGGGACAGTAAATCCCTATGGCTACACCTTC.

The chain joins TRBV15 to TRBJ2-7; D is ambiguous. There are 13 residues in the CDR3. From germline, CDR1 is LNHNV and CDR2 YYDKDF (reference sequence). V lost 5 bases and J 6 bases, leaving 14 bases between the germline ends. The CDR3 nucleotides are TGTGCCACCAGCCCAAGCCGGGTCGGCGAGCAGTACTTC. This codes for CATSPSRVGEQYF. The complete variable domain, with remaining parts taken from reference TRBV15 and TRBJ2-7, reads DAMVIQNPRYQVTQFGKPVTLSCSQTLNHNVMYWYQQKSSQAPKLLFHYYDKDFNNEADTPDNFQSRRPNTSFCFLDIRSPGLGDTAMYLCATSPSRVGEQYFGPGTRLTVT.